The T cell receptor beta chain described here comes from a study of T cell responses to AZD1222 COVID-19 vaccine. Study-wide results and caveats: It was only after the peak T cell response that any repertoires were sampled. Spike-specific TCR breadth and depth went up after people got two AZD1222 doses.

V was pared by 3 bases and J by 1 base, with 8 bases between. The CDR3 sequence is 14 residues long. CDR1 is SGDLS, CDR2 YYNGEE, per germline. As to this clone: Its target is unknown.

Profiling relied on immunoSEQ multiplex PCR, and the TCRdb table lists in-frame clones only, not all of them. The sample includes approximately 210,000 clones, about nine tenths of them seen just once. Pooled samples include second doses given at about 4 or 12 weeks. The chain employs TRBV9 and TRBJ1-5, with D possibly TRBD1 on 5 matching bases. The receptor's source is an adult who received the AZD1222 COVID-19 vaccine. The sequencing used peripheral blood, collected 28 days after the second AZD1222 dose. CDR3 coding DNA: TGTGCCAGCAGCGCAGGGTCCAGCAATCAGCCCCAGCATTTT. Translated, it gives CASSAGSSNQPQHF. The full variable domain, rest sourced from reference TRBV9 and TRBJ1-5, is DSGVTQTPKHLITATGQRVTLRCSPRSGDLSVYWYQQSLDQGLQFLIQYYNGEERAKGNILERFSAQQFPDLHSELNLSSLELGDSALYFCASSAGSSNQPQHFGDGTRLSIL.